The clone carrying this T cell receptor beta chain has a handful of counts. Its specificity is not known. The sample comes from a study of identifying expanded T cells in peripheral blood. The study's findings and limits: Technical replicates showed 0.9 to 1.5 changed clones; roughly two weeks 15 to 20; four weeks 19. Across healthy donors, higher total template counts meant significantly greater roughly 2-week count variance.

Libraries were prepared by immunoSEQ multiplex PCR; TCRdb keeps only in-frame clonotypes and omits some of them. The sample lists about 130,000 clones, 75% to 90% occurring once. During the collection period, no donor immune events like infections were recorded. This CDR3 is 15 amino acids long. The V gene lost 1 base and the J gene lost 8 bases, with 12 bases spanning the gap. CDR1 and CDR2 from the germline V gene are SEHNR and FQNEAQ (reference sequence). Sequenced material: blood. The clonotype originates from a person aged 18 to 69 in good health. This sequence joins TRBV7-9 and TRBJ1-6; TRBD1 is a possible D gene (5 bases). The CDR3 region is CASSLGDRLDSPLHF. CDR3 DNA: TGTGCCAGCAGCTTAGGCGACAGACTCGATTCACCCCTCCACTTT.